Listed here are 11 T cell receptor beta chains from one sample, sequenced in a study of blood T cell repertoires in COVID-19. Measured with immunoSEQ multiplex PCR; TCRdb has only the in-frame clones, and not every one. Among more than 95,000 clones listed, approximately 87% were seen once. The sample taken for sequencing was peripheral blood. Source of these receptors: a man aged 25-40 years with acute or convalescent COVID-19.

The chain links TRBV29-1 to TRBJ1-1; no clear D gene. V was shortened by 2 bases and J by 7 bases, with 11 bases between the two germline ends. This CDR3 comprises 12 residues. Germline V gives CDR1 SQVTM, CDR2 ANQGSEA. CDR3 in DNA: TGCAGCGTTGAAATCGAGAGGAGTGAAGCTTTCTTT. This encodes CSVEIERSEAFF.

This chain connects TRBV9 to TRBJ1-1; a weak D match, TRBD1 (6 bases). Trimming left V 7 bases short and J 11 bases short, with 21 bases between. Germline CDR1 is SGDLS and CDR2 is YYNGEE. The CDR3 covers 13 residues. CDR3 sequence: CASSGYGKGDAFF. The CDR3, as DNA: TGTGCCAGCTCCGGGTATGGGAAGGGGGATGCTTTCTTT.

The J gene is TRBJ2-4, the V gene TRBV30, with TRBD1 identical over 7 bases. CDR3 length: 13 amino acids. Trimming cost V 2 bases and J 9 bases; bases outside gene matches: 7. Per the germline V gene, CDR1 is GTSNPN and CDR2 is SVGIG (reference sequence). CDR3 sequence (DNA): TGTGCCTGGAGTTTACAGGGGTTGGGCATTCAGTACTTC. It encodes CAWSLQGLGIQYF.

This chain links TRBV5-5 with TRBJ2-5, with 13 nucleotides matching TRBD2. The CDR3 spans 18 residues. Germline V lookup: CDR1 SGHKS, CDR2 YYEKEE (reference sequence). V lost 4 bases, J lost 0 bases, and 9 bases stayed unmatched. The CDR3 DNA is TGTGCCAGCAGCCCTGGGGGACTAGCGGGGATGTACCAAGAGACCCAGTACTTC. Amino acid sequence: CASSPGGLAGMYQETQYF.

V gene TRBV12-3 or TRBV12-4 combines with J gene TRBJ1-3, with a tentative D call TRBD1 (5 bases). The V end was cut by 5 bases, the J end by 3 bases, with 8 bases between. This CDR3 comprises 13 residues. This chain's CDR3 is CASSTGFGNTIYF. DNA for the CDR3: TGTGCCAGCAGTACAGGATTTGGAAACACCATATATTTT.

The chain recombines TRBV7-3 with TRBJ2-2; D gene ambiguous. The V and J ends lost 2 bases and 6 bases respectively, with 7 bases between them. Germline V CDR1 and CDR2: SGHTA, FQGTGA. CDR3 length equals 13 residues. In DNA, the CDR3 is TGTGCCAGCAGCTTAGGGCTCGCCGGGGAGCTGTTTTTT. Translated, it gives CASSLGLAGELFF.

This clone was observed many times. The chain combines TRBV9 with TRBJ1-6, with D possibly being TRBD1 (6 bases). The CDR3 is made up of 16 amino acids. The germline V and J ends were trimmed by 3 bases and 10 bases, with 20 bases remaining between them. Germline CDR1 is SGDLS and CDR2 is YYNGEE. CDR3 amino acids: CASSALIQGSMSPLHF. DNA of the CDR3: TGTGCCAGCAGCGCCTTAATACAGGGTTCGATGTCACCCCTCCACTTT.

This clone appeared a single time. The V call is TRBV7-2, the J call TRBJ2-1; TRBD1 agrees at 10 bases. Looked up from germline, CDR1 is SGHTA and CDR2 is FQGNSA. This CDR3 has 16 amino acids. J lost 6 bases, V lost 0 bases, and 5 bases had no gene match. In DNA, the CDR3 is TGTGCCAGCAGCTTAGCCGGGACAGGGGTTCCCAATGAGCAGTTCTTC. It translates to CASSLAGTGVPNEQFF.

The chain is built from TRBV3-1 (or the pseudogene TRBV3-2) and TRBJ2-2; D remains ambiguous. CDR1 and CDR2 from the germline V gene are LGHDT and YNNKEL (reference sequence). V was pared by 6 bases and J by 5 bases, with 13 bases between. The CDR3 is made up of 14 amino acids. The CDR3 sequence: CASSPGSSTGELFF. The CDR3 bases are TGTGCCAGCAGTCCCGGGTCCTCAACCGGGGAGCTGTTTTTT.

The V gene is TRBV7-2, the J gene TRBJ1-2; D is perhaps TRBD1 (5 bases). V was cut by 4 bases and J by 6 bases, with 21 bases left in between. Germline V CDR1 and CDR2: SGHTA, FQGNSA. This CDR3 spans 16 amino acids. CDR3 sequence (DNA): TGTGCCAGCAGCTCCTGGTTAATAGCAGGGAGGGATGGCTACACCTTC. Translating gives CASSSWLIAGRDGYTF.

The chain couples TRBV5-1 to TRBJ1-2, with 9 positions matching TRBD1. The CDR3 consists of 16 residues. Losses at the gene ends were 0 bases for V and 4 bases for J; bases not matched to a gene: 7. Germline CDR1 reads SGHRS; CDR2 reads YFSETQ. This CDR3 is CASSLEGTGLTYGYTF. For the CDR3, the DNA is TGCGCCAGCAGCTTGGAAGGGACAGGGTTGACCTATGGCTACACCTTC.